The 15 T cell receptor beta chains below come from one sample, sequenced in a study of T cell changes during pregnancy in multiple sclerosis. TCRdb keeps only in-frame clones here, not all; method: immunoSEQ multiplex PCR. The sample contains 69,000 or so clones, approximately 91% of which appear only once. The starting material was peripheral blood, obtained in the third trimester of pregnancy. The receptors were gathered from a female donor with multiple sclerosis, enrolled in a pregnancy study.

The chain has TRBV5-1 and TRBJ2-1, with TRBD2 matching over 11 bases. The CDR3 loop spans 18 amino acids. Germline V gives CDR1 SGHRS, CDR2 YFSETQ. Trimming cost V 4 bases and J 9 bases; bases outside gene matches: 18. The CDR3 bases are TGCGCCAGCAGCCCGTATTCTAGCGGGGGGTACAAATTTGGTGAGCAGTTCTTC. As protein: CASSPYSSGGYKFGEQFF.

Only one count was recorded for this clone. The chain joins TRBV6-1 to TRBJ1-6, with 8 bases identical to TRBD1. V lost 4 bases to trimming and J lost 8 bases; unmatched junction nucleotides: 7. Germline V CDR1 and CDR2: MNHNS, SASEGT. CDR3 length: 15 residues. The CDR3 DNA follows: TGTGCCAGCAGTGCCCAACAGGGGGTTTATTCACCCCTCCACTTT. Amino acids: CASSAQQGVYSPLHF.

The rearrangement uses TRBV10-3 and TRBJ1-4; TRBD1 might be the D (6 bases). CDR1 is ENHRY, CDR2 SYGVKD, per germline. The CDR3 runs to 17 residues. V lost 6 bases to trimming and J lost 0 bases, with 17 bases between them. The CDR3 coding sequence is TGTGCCATCAGCCGAGACAGGCTCTTCGCAACTAATGAAAAACTGTTTTTT. Translated: CAISRDRLFATNEKLFF.

This rearrangement joins TRBV30 to TRBJ1-3; 9 bases align to TRBD1. The germline V gene has CDR1 GTSNPN and CDR2 SVGIG (reference sequence). The CDR3 length is 14 residues. V shed 7 bases, J shed 0 bases, and the junction held 4 bases outside the gene matches. For the CDR3, the DNA is TGTGCCTCTGACAGGGGGACCTCTGGAAACACCATATATTTT. Translating it yields CASDRGTSGNTIYF.

This clone was counted once. The chain employs TRBV11-2 and TRBJ2-1; TRBD2 aligns across 8 bases. This CDR3 region has 11 residues. The ends lost 5 bases at V and 15 bases at J; junction bases unmatched: 6. The germline V gene has CDR1 SGHAT and CDR2 FQNNGV. The CDR3 DNA reads TGTGCCAGCAGCGCGGGGGGCCCCCCGTTCTTC. It specifies CASSAGGPPFF.

This rearrangement joins TRBV4-2 to TRBJ2-3; 8 bases are shared with TRBD2. The CDR3 runs to 16 residues. Germline assignment: CDR1 LGHNA and CDR2 YNFKEQ. The trim removed 2 bases at V and 4 bases at J, leaving 8 bases unmatched. CDR3 DNA: TGTGCCAGCAGCCAAAAGGGAAGCGGGGGACCAGATACGCAGTATTTT. This gives the protein CASSQKGSGGPDTQYF.

V gene TRBV10-1 combines with J gene TRBJ2-7; no firm D call. There are 12 residues in the CDR3. Germline V CDR1 and CDR2: WNHNN, SYGVQD (reference sequence). V lost 8 bases to trimming and J lost 3 bases, with 11 bases between them. CDR3 sequence reads: CASPEVIYEQYF. The CDR3 nucleotides read TGCGCCAGCCCAGAGGTGATCTACGAGCAGTACTTC.

This chain links TRBV7-9 with TRBJ2-2, with D perhaps TRBD2 (5 bases). The V end was cut by 3 bases, the J end by 3 bases, with 8 bases between. The CDR3 consists of 14 residues. The V gene's germline CDR1 is SEHNR and CDR2 FQNEAQ (reference sequence). Here the CDR3 DNA reads TGTGCCAGCAGCTTGGAGGTGTACACCGGGGAGCTGTTTTTT. This sequence encodes CASSLEVYTGELFF.

For the CDR3, the DNA is TGCAGCGTTGGGGGGGTGGGTGCCAGGGGGCGATCAAAAGCTTTCTTT. Translation gives CSVGGVGARGRSKAFF. The chain has TRBV29-1 and TRBJ1-1; 8 bases fit TRBD1. The junction had 19 bases not matched to a gene; V was cut back by 4 bases and J by 9 bases. CDR1 is SQVTM and CDR2 is ANQGSEA in the germline V gene. The CDR3 is made up of 16 amino acids.

Ten or more counts support this clone. The rearrangement uses TRBV9 and TRBJ1-5, with 7 bases fitting TRBD1. J gave up 10 bases and V 4 bases, and 14 bases lay outside the gene matches. The CDR3 consists of 15 residues. Germline loops: CDR1 SGDLS, CDR2 YYNGEE. The CDR3 DNA is TGTGCCAGCAGCTCTGGACAGGTAGGCGTCGCACCCCAGCATTTT. This translates into CASSSGQVGVAPQHF.

The rearrangement joins TRBV2 to TRBJ2-3, with TRBD2 matching 9 bases. This CDR3 has 18 residues. The germline V gene encodes CDR1 SNHLY and CDR2 FYNNEI. V lost 0 bases, J lost 5 bases, and 12 bases stayed unmatched. The CDR3 protein is CASSEAGAASGVLDTQYF. The CDR3 DNA reads TGTGCCAGCAGTGAAGCGGGGGCCGCTAGCGGGGTTCTAGATACGCAGTATTTT.

This clone appeared once. CDR3 protein: CASSKGVRTNSYEQYF. Here the CDR3 DNA reads TGTGCCAGCAGCAAGGGAGTAAGGACCAACTCCTACGAGCAGTACTTC. The chain carries TRBV5-4 and TRBJ2-7; a weak D match, TRBD2 (5 bases). This CDR3 spans 16 amino acids. Deletions cut 4 bases from V and 0 bases from J, with 17 bases between. Germline assignment: CDR1 SGHNT and CDR2 YYREEE (reference sequence). Based on the CDR3 plus reference TRBV5-4 and TRBJ2-7, the full variable domain is ETGVTQSPTHLIKTRGQQVTLRCSSQSGHNTVSWYQQALGQGPQFIFQYYREEENGRGNFPPRFSGLQFPNYSSELNVNALELDDSALYLCASSKGVRTNSYEQYFGPGTRLTVT.

The chain uses TRBV7-2 and TRBJ1-2; D uncertain. This CDR3 has 12 amino acids. Trimming cost V 4 bases and J 8 bases, with 11 bases left between them. Per germline, CDR1 SGHTA and CDR2 FQGNSA. This chain's CDR3 is CASSSNSEGYTF. CDR3 in DNA: TGTGCCAGCAGCTCCAATTCGGAGGGCTACACCTTC.

The chain is built from TRBV19 and TRBJ1-2, with D perhaps TRBD1 (5 bases). V dropped 6 bases and J dropped 6 bases, with 14 bases sitting between them. The length of the CDR3 is 13 residues. Germline V gene sequence: CDR1 LNHDA, CDR2 SQIVND (reference sequence). The CDR3 DNA follows: TGTGCCAGTAGGAGGACACAAGGCCATGGCTACACCTTC. As protein: CASRRTQGHGYTF.

CDR3 sequence: CASSQGGLRGGSEQFF. CDR3 bases: TGCGCCAGCAGCCAAGGGGGACTGCGGGGGGGCAGTGAGCAGTTCTTC. The chain uses TRBV4-1 and TRBJ2-1; 9 bases align to TRBD2. The CDR3 covers 16 residues. Germline CDR1 reads MGHRA; CDR2 reads YSYEKL. Trimming removed 1 base from V and 9 bases from J; junction bases left unmatched: 10.